The rows below give T cell receptor beta chains drawn from one sample of a study of shared clonotypes between healthy human individuals. Using immunoSEQ multiplex PCR, the repertoire was profiled, and TCRdb retains in-frame clones only, with some absent. The table lists under 1,900,000 clones, 98% to 99% of them singletons. The sample taken for sequencing was naive CD4+ T cells sorted from blood. These receptors all come from a man in his thirties or forties in good health. The CDR3 runs from the conserved cysteine through the conserved F or W. Each record gives: D gene, J gene, V gene, clone size, CDR3 protein, CDR3 DNA. A D gene is named only where the DNA matches it firmly. Rows may omit the clone size; those that give it use once, few, many or a size class.

D gene: NA
J gene: TRBJ2-5
V gene: TRBV10-3
clone size: NA
CDR3 protein: CAISVSLETQYF
CDR3 DNA: TGTGCCATCAGTGTGTCGTTAGAGACCCAGTACTTC

D gene: TRBD2
J gene: TRBJ2-7
V gene: TRBV6-5
clone size: NA
CDR3 protein: CASSLGPSGGSYEQYF
CDR3 DNA: TGTGCCAGCAGTTTAGGCCCTAGCGGTGGTTCCTACGAGCAGTACTTC

D gene: NA
J gene: TRBJ1-5
V gene: TRBV10-3
clone size: NA
CDR3 protein: CAISHQGKGNQPQHF
CDR3 DNA: TGTGCCATCAGTCACCAGGGGAAGGGTAATCAGCCCCAGCATTTT

D gene: TRBD1
J gene: TRBJ2-5
V gene: TRBV5-1
clone size: NA
CDR3 protein: CASSLGTGSEIQYF
CDR3 DNA: TGCGCCAGCAGCTTGGGGACAGGCTCCGAGATCCAGTACTTC

D gene: NA
J gene: TRBJ2-1
V gene: TRBV2
clone size: NA
CDR3 protein: CASSPDSRNEQFF
CDR3 DNA: TGTGCCAGCAGTCCGGACAGCCGCAATGAGCAGTTCTTC

D gene: NA
J gene: TRBJ2-7
V gene: TRBV6-1
clone size: NA
CDR3 protein: CASSEAPQSSYEQYF
CDR3 DNA: TGTGCCAGCAGTGAAGCTCCTCAGAGCTCCTACGAGCAGTACTTC

D gene: TRBD1
J gene: TRBJ2-4
V gene: TRBV19
clone size: NA
CDR3 protein: CASSMPGGAGVGIQYF
CDR3 DNA: TGTGCCAGTAGTATGCCAGGGGGCGCGGGTGTGGGCATTCAGTACTTC

D gene: TRBD1
J gene: TRBJ2-1
V gene: TRBV14
clone size: once
CDR3 protein: CASSQGSTGAINEQFF
CDR3 DNA: TGTGCCAGCAGCCAAGGCTCCACAGGGGCAATCAATGAGCAGTTCTTC

D gene: NA
J gene: TRBJ2-3
V gene: TRBV5-1
clone size: NA
CDR3 protein: CASSSGTANTDTQYF
CDR3 DNA: TGCGCCAGCAGCTCCGGGACCGCGAACACAGATACGCAGTATTTT

D gene: NA
J gene: TRBJ1-2
V gene: TRBV7-9
clone size: once
CDR3 protein: CASSSWTDRPYGYTF
CDR3 DNA: TGTGCCAGCAGTTCATGGACGGACAGACCTTATGGCTACACCTTC

D gene: NA
J gene: TRBJ1-1
V gene: TRBV9
clone size: NA
CDR3 protein: CASSVVQGTTEAFF
CDR3 DNA: TGTGCCAGCAGCGTAGTGCAGGGTACCACTGAAGCTTTCTTT

D gene: NA
J gene: TRBJ1-4
V gene: TRBV7-6
clone size: once
CDR3 protein: CASSLGVGSTNEKLFF
CDR3 DNA: TGTGCCAGCAGCTTAGGGGTGGGGTCAACTAATGAAAAACTGTTTTTT

D gene: NA
J gene: TRBJ1-5
V gene: TRBV28
clone size: NA
CDR3 protein: CASTIVRAGNQPQHF
CDR3 DNA: TGTGCCAGCACTATAGTGAGGGCAGGTAATCAGCCCCAGCATTTT

D gene: TRBD1
J gene: TRBJ1-5
V gene: TRBV18
clone size: NA
CDR3 protein: CASSLQGAANQPQHF
CDR3 DNA: TGTGCCAGCTCACTGCAGGGGGCGGCCAATCAGCCCCAGCATTTT

D gene: NA
J gene: TRBJ1-2
V gene: TRBV27
clone size: NA
CDR3 protein: CASQKQGRYGYTF
CDR3 DNA: TGTGCCAGCCAGAAGCAGGGGCGCTATGGCTACACCTTC

D gene: TRBD1
J gene: TRBJ2-2
V gene: TRBV5-1
clone size: NA
CDR3 protein: CASKDRGPNTGELFF
CDR3 DNA: TGCGCCAGCAAGGACAGGGGGCCGAACACCGGGGAGCTGTTTTTT

D gene: TRBD2
J gene: TRBJ2-5
V gene: TRBV27
clone size: NA
CDR3 protein: CASRPPPGQRTSGVQVTQYF
CDR3 DNA: TGTGCCAGCCGGCCCCCTCCGGGACAACGGACTAGCGGGGTCCAGGTGACCCAGTACTTC

D gene: TRBD1
J gene: TRBJ2-3
V gene: TRBV28
clone size: NA
CDR3 protein: CASSPDRRRDTQYF
CDR3 DNA: TGTGCCAGCAGTCCGGACAGGAGAAGAGATACGCAGTATTTT

D gene: NA
J gene: TRBJ2-1
V gene: TRBV19
clone size: NA
CDR3 protein: CASSIYNEQFF
CDR3 DNA: TGTGCCAGTAGTATCTACAATGAGCAGTTCTTC

D gene: NA
J gene: TRBJ2-2
V gene: TRBV5-1
clone size: NA
CDR3 protein: CASSLQRAANTGELFF
CDR3 DNA: TGCGCCAGCAGCCTTCAGAGGGCAGCCAACACCGGGGAGCTGTTTTTT

D gene: NA
J gene: TRBJ1-1
V gene: TRBV27
clone size: NA
CDR3 protein: CASSLVGDTEAFF
CDR3 DNA: TGTGCCAGCAGTTTGGTAGGGGACACTGAAGCTTTCTTT

D gene: NA
J gene: TRBJ1-1
V gene: TRBV5-1
clone size: once
CDR3 protein: CASSEPGVGEAFF
CDR3 DNA: TGCGCCAGCAGCGAACCAGGGGTGGGTGAAGCTTTCTTT

D gene: NA
J gene: TRBJ2-7
V gene: TRBV29-1
clone size: NA
CDR3 protein: CSASGRHSYEQYF
CDR3 DNA: TGCAGCGCCAGCGGCAGACACTCCTACGAGCAGTACTTC

D gene: TRBD2
J gene: TRBJ2-1
V gene: TRBV19
clone size: NA
CDR3 protein: CASSIRVGREDNEQFF
CDR3 DNA: TGTGCCAGTAGTATAAGGGTCGGGCGGGAGGACAATGAGCAGTTCTTC

D gene: NA
J gene: TRBJ1-4
V gene: TRBV7-8
clone size: NA
CDR3 protein: CASSLPGDDEKLFF
CDR3 DNA: TGTGCCAGCAGCTTACCGGGCGATGATGAAAAACTGTTTTTT

D gene: NA
J gene: TRBJ2-7
V gene: TRBV28
clone size: NA
CDR3 protein: CASSSGGQTYEQYF
CDR3 DNA: TGTGCCAGCAGTTCTGGCGGGCAAACCTACGAGCAGTACTTC

D gene: NA
J gene: TRBJ2-1
V gene: TRBV7-2
clone size: NA
CDR3 protein: CASSLAPGGRYNEQFF
CDR3 DNA: TGTGCCAGCAGCCTCGCCCCAGGCGGCAGGTACAATGAGCAGTTCTTC

D gene: NA
J gene: TRBJ2-5
V gene: TRBV20-1
clone size: NA
CDR3 protein: CSARSQETQYF
CDR3 DNA: TGCAGTGCTAGGTCACAGGAGACCCAGTACTTC

D gene: NA
J gene: TRBJ2-5
V gene: TRBV5-1
clone size: NA
CDR3 protein: CASSLEGQRGETQYF
CDR3 DNA: TGCGCCAGCAGCTTGGAGGGACAACGTGGGGAGACCCAGTACTTC

D gene: TRBD1
J gene: TRBJ2-2
V gene: TRBV7-7
clone size: NA
CDR3 protein: CASSLGQGVYTGELFF
CDR3 DNA: TGTGCTAGCAGCTTGGGACAGGGAGTTTACACCGGGGAGCTGTTTTTT

D gene: TRBD2
J gene: TRBJ2-3
V gene: TRBV9
clone size: NA
CDR3 protein: CASSVVSSGALADTQYF
CDR3 DNA: TGTGCCAGCAGCGTAGTTTCAAGCGGGGCCCTCGCAGATACGCAGTATTTT

D gene: TRBD2
J gene: TRBJ2-1
V gene: TRBV11-2
clone size: NA
CDR3 protein: CASSFYGLAGNYNEQFF
CDR3 DNA: TGTGCCAGCAGCTTCTACGGACTAGCGGGGAACTACAATGAGCAGTTCTTC

D gene: TRBD2
J gene: TRBJ2-1
V gene: TRBV7-9
clone size: NA
CDR3 protein: CASSLSASGREQFF
CDR3 DNA: TGTGCCAGCAGCTTATCGGCTAGCGGCCGTGAGCAGTTCTTC

D gene: NA
J gene: TRBJ1-1
V gene: TRBV5-1
clone size: once
CDR3 protein: CASSAQPVNTEAFF
CDR3 DNA: TGCGCCAGCAGCGCCCAGCCAGTGAACACTGAAGCTTTCTTT

D gene: TRBD1
J gene: TRBJ1-3
V gene: TRBV5-4
clone size: once
CDR3 protein: CASKDRSTSGNTIYF
CDR3 DNA: TGTGCCAGCAAGGACAGGAGTACCTCTGGAAACACCATATATTTT

D gene: NA
J gene: TRBJ2-1
V gene: TRBV28
clone size: NA
CDR3 protein: CASTSSSRSFGNEQFF
CDR3 DNA: TGTGCCAGCACCTCATCCTCCCGTTCCTTTGGCAATGAGCAGTTCTTC

D gene: NA
J gene: TRBJ2-7
V gene: TRBV4-1
clone size: NA
CDR3 protein: CASSQALPGYAQYF
CDR3 DNA: TGCGCCAGCAGCCAAGCCCTCCCGGGGTACGCGCAGTACTTC

D gene: NA
J gene: TRBJ1-5
V gene: TRBV10-3
clone size: NA
CDR3 protein: CAISAGLAGSNQPQHF
CDR3 DNA: TGTGCCATCAGCGCGGGGTTGGCTGGTAGCAATCAGCCCCAGCATTTT

D gene: NA
J gene: TRBJ2-4
V gene: TRBV5-4
clone size: NA
CDR3 protein: CASSLVPSDIQYF
CDR3 DNA: TGTGCCAGCAGCTTGGTCCCTTCCGACATTCAGTACTTC

D gene: TRBD2
J gene: TRBJ2-3
V gene: TRBV5-1
clone size: NA
CDR3 protein: CASSFLGRNADTQYF
CDR3 DNA: TGCGCCAGCAGCTTTCTCGGGAGGAACGCAGATACGCAGTATTTT

D gene: NA
J gene: TRBJ1-4
V gene: TRBV7-8
clone size: NA
CDR3 protein: CASSRGINEKLFF
CDR3 DNA: TGTGCCAGCAGCCGTGGTATCAATGAAAAACTGTTTTTT

D gene: NA
J gene: TRBJ2-1
V gene: TRBV4-3
clone size: once
CDR3 protein: CASSIRENNEQFF
CDR3 DNA: TGCGCCAGCAGCATACGGGAGAACAATGAGCAGTTCTTC

D gene: TRBD1
J gene: TRBJ2-2
V gene: TRBV5-5
clone size: NA
CDR3 protein: CASKFRGQGTGELFF
CDR3 DNA: TGTGCCAGCAAGTTCCGAGGACAGGGCACCGGGGAGCTGTTTTTT

D gene: TRBD1
J gene: TRBJ2-2
V gene: TRBV19
clone size: NA
CDR3 protein: CASSAGQGANTGELFF
CDR3 DNA: TGTGCCAGTAGTGCCGGACAGGGGGCCAACACCGGGGAGCTGTTTTTT

D gene: NA
J gene: TRBJ2-4
V gene: TRBV29-1
clone size: NA
CDR3 protein: CSVGDLIIQYF
CDR3 DNA: TGCAGCGTGGGGGACTTAATCATTCAGTACTTC

D gene: NA
J gene: TRBJ2-7
V gene: TRBV29-1
clone size: NA
CDR3 protein: CSVDWGRGDEQYF
CDR3 DNA: TGCAGCGTTGACTGGGGCCGGGGAGACGAGCAGTACTTC

D gene: NA
J gene: TRBJ1-5
V gene: TRBV18
clone size: NA
CDR3 protein: CASSPVRNPNQPQHF
CDR3 DNA: TGTGCCAGCTCACCAGTCAGAAACCCAAATCAGCCCCAGCATTTT

D gene: NA
J gene: TRBJ2-5
V gene: TRBV30
clone size: NA
CDR3 protein: CAWSNSSPETQYF
CDR3 DNA: TGTGCCTGGAGTAACTCTTCCCCTGAGACCCAGTACTTC

D gene: TRBD1
J gene: TRBJ2-5
V gene: TRBV7-9
clone size: NA
CDR3 protein: CASSLGEQGETQYF
CDR3 DNA: TGTGCCAGCAGCTTGGGCGAACAGGGGGAGACCCAGTACTTC

D gene: TRBD2
J gene: TRBJ2-1
V gene: TRBV5-1
clone size: NA
CDR3 protein: CASSFPLPLAGGSYNEQFF
CDR3 DNA: TGCGCCAGCAGCTTCCCCCTCCCCTTAGCGGGGGGCTCCTACAATGAGCAGTTCTTC

D gene: TRBD2
J gene: TRBJ2-2
V gene: TRBV7-2
clone size: NA
CDR3 protein: CASRREGHTGELFF
CDR3 DNA: TGTGCCAGCAGACGGGAGGGCCACACCGGGGAGCTGTTTTTT

D gene: TRBD1
J gene: TRBJ2-7
V gene: TRBV7-3
clone size: once
CDR3 protein: CASSRDRAYEQYF
CDR3 DNA: TGTGCCAGCAGCCGGGACAGGGCCTACGAGCAGTACTTC

D gene: NA
J gene: TRBJ1-1
V gene: TRBV30
clone size: NA
CDR3 protein: CAFKGSSEAFF
CDR3 DNA: TGTGCCTTTAAGGGCTCTTCCGAAGCTTTCTTT

D gene: NA
J gene: TRBJ2-1
V gene: TRBV18
clone size: once
CDR3 protein: CASSPLAGNNEQFF
CDR3 DNA: TGTGCCAGCTCCCCCCTAGCTGGGAACAATGAGCAGTTCTTC

D gene: NA
J gene: TRBJ2-7
V gene: TRBV6-1
clone size: NA
CDR3 protein: CASRQIELYEQYF
CDR3 DNA: TGTGCCAGCAGGCAGATAGAGTTATACGAGCAGTACTTC